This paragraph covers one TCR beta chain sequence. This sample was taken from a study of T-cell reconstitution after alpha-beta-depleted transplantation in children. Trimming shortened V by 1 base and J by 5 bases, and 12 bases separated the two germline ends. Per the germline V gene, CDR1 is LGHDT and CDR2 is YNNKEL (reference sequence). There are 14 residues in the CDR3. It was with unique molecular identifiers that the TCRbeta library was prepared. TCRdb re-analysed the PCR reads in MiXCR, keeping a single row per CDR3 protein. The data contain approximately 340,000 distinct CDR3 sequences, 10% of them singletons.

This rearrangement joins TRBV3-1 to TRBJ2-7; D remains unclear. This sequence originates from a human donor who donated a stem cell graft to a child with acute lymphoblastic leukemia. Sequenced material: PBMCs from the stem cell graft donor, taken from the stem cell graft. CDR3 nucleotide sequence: TGTGCCAGCAGCCAAGGGGTAGATCTCCACGAGCAGTACTTC. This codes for CASSQGVDLHEQYF.